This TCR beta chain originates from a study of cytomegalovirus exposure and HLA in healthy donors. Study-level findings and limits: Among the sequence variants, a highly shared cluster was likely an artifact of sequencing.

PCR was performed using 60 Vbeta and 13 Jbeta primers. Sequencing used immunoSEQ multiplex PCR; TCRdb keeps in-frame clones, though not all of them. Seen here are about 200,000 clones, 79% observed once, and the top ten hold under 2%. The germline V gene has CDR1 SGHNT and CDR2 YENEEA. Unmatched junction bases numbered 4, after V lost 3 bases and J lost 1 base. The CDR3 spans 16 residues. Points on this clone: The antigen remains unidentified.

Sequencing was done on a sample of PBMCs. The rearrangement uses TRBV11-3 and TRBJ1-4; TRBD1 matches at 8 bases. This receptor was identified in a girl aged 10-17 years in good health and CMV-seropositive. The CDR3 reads CASSFGQGRTNEKLFF. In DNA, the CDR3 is TGTGCCAGCAGCTTTGGACAGGGTAGAACTAATGAAAAACTGTTTTTT.